Each of the 16 T cell receptor beta chains below was sequenced from the same sample in a study of beta chain features in type 1 diabetes. Of the isolated RNA, all was reverse transcribed, and so the sequenced material was expressed TCRB transcripts. The repertoire was sequenced with immunoSEQ multiplex PCR; TCRdb's copy has only in-frame clones and lacks some. The sample records fewer than 650,000 clones, 15% to 17% being singletons. The sequenced sample consisted of naive CD4+ T cells from blood. The receptors were sampled from a man aged 18 to 30 in good health.

The chain couples TRBV5-4 to TRBJ2-7; D gene uncertain. The CDR3 loop spans 11 amino acids. V was clipped by 0 bases and J by 9 bases, with 7 bases between them. Germline V gives CDR1 SGHNT, CDR2 YYREEE (reference sequence). The CDR3 loop reads CASSLGSRQYF. The CDR3 DNA reads TGTGCCAGCAGCTTGGGATCTAGGCAGTACTTC. The whole variable domain, filled in from reference TRBV5-4 and TRBJ2-7, reads ETGVTQSPTHLIKTRGQQVTLRCSSQSGHNTVSWYQQALGQGPQFIFQYYREEENGRGNFPPRFSGLQFPNYSSELNVNALELDDSALYLCASSLGSRQYFGPGTRLTVT.

This clone came up a few times. V gene TRBV29-1 combines with J gene TRBJ2-7, with D uncertain. V dropped 2 bases and J dropped 4 bases, with 6 bases sitting between them. This CDR3 contains 11 residues. Looked up from germline, CDR1 is SQVTM and CDR2 is ANQGSEA. The CDR3 reads CSVEHGYEQYF. CDR3 nucleotide sequence: TGCAGCGTTGAACATGGTTACGAGCAGTACTTC.

The chain joins TRBV10-3 to TRBJ2-7; D might be TRBD2 (5 bases). The CDR3 totals 13 residues. CDR1 is ENHRY and CDR2 is SYGVKD in the germline V gene. Deletions cut 7 bases from V and 2 bases from J, with 12 bases between. CDR3 in amino acids: CAIMGSGAYEQYF. CDR3 in DNA: TGTGCCATCATGGGAAGCGGCGCCTACGAGCAGTACTTC.

This clone was seen only a few times. This chain uses TRBV5-5 with TRBJ2-6, with D possibly being TRBD1 or TRBD2 (5 bases each). This CDR3 is built from 16 residues. Germline lookup yields CDR1 SGHKS and CDR2 YYEKEE (reference sequence). The V gene lost 4 bases and the J gene lost 1 base, with 12 bases spanning the gap. CDR3 region: CASSGGPESGANVLTF. CDR3 bases: TGTGCCAGCAGCGGGGGTCCCGAATCTGGGGCCAACGTCCTGACTTTC. The full variable domain, rest sourced from reference TRBV5-5 and TRBJ2-6, is DAGVTQSPTHLIKTRGQQVTLRCSPISGHKSVSWYQQVLGQGPQFIFQYYEKEERGRGNFPDRFSARQFPNYSSELNVNALLLGDSALYLCASSGGPESGANVLTFGAGSRLTVL.

This clone was seen a handful of times. The rearrangement uses TRBV30 and TRBJ1-1; possibly TRBD1 for D (6 bases). V was cut by 3 bases and J by 4 bases, with 15 bases left in between. Germline loops: CDR1 GTSNPN, CDR2 SVGIG (reference sequence). The CDR3 loop spans 14 amino acids. CDR3 sequence (DNA): TGTGCCTGGAGATACCCAGGGGTGGGCACTGAAGCTTTCTTT. Translating gives CAWRYPGVGTEAFF.

There are a few counts of this clone. This chain uses TRBV7-6 with TRBJ2-1; D may match TRBD1 or TRBD2 (7 bases each). The V gene's germline CDR1 is SGHVS and CDR2 FNYEAQ. This CDR3 has 20 residues. V gave up 4 bases and J gave up 4 bases, with 29 bases separating them. CDR3 DNA: TGTGCCAGCAGCTCACCACAGGGGCGGATATCGGGGGGCACTTACAATGAGCAGTTCTTC. Translation: CASSSPQGRISGGTYNEQFF.

In this sample, this clone turned up a few times. This chain's CDR3 is CASSLTLAPYEKLFF. For the CDR3, the DNA is TGTGCCAGCAGCTTAACTCTGGCACCTTACGAAAAACTGTTTTTT. The rearrangement uses TRBV11-3 and TRBJ1-4; D is unclear. Germline CDR1 reads SGHNT; CDR2 reads YENEEA. Trimming removed 2 bases at V and 8 bases at J, with 15 bases between. The CDR3 is 15 amino acids.

This clone occurred a few times. The rearrangement joins TRBV4-3 to TRBJ1-2; 7 bases align to TRBD1. CDR1 and CDR2 (germline): LGHNA, YSLEER. This CDR3 has 16 amino acids. V lost 0 bases, J lost 1 base, and 5 bases stayed unmatched. CDR3 nucleotide sequence: TGCGCCAGCAGCCAAGAACAGGGGACCCTTAACTATGGCTACACCTTC. It is translated as CASSQEQGTLNYGYTF.

The gene calls are TRBV6-4 and TRBJ2-1; TRBD2 aligns across 7 bases. Trimming took 4 bases from V and 0 from J; bases not matched to a gene: 6. From germline, CDR1 is MRHNA and CDR2 SNTAGT. The CDR3 has 16 residues. This chain's CDR3 is CASSVGGTRSYNEQFF. The CDR3 coding sequence is TGTGCCAGCAGTGTCGGGGGGACCCGCTCCTACAATGAGCAGTTCTTC.

This clone was found a few times. V usage is TRBV30 and J usage is TRBJ1-2; D unresolved. Trimming removed 4 bases from V and 3 bases from J, with 15 bases in between. The germline V gene has CDR1 GTSNPN and CDR2 SVGIG (reference sequence). CDR3 length: 14 residues. The CDR3 DNA reads as TGTGCCTGGACCAGGTCCGATCTCCACTATGGCTACACCTTC. Translating it yields CAWTRSDLHYGYTF.

V gene TRBV7-9 combines with J gene TRBJ1-3, with a tentative D call TRBD1 (6 bases). CDR3 length: 16 amino acids. Per the germline V gene, CDR1 is SEHNR and CDR2 is FQNEAQ (reference sequence). With 4 bases removed from V and 0 bases from J, the gap between germline ends came to 13 bases. The CDR3 bases are TGTGCCAGCAGCTATGGACAGACCCCCTCTGGAAACACCATATATTTT. It specifies CASSYGQTPSGNTIYF.

There are a few counts of this clone. This chain joins TRBV4-2 and TRBJ2-1; a weak D match, TRBD2 (7 bases). Germline loops: CDR1 LGHNA, CDR2 YNFKEQ. The V and J ends lost 0 bases and 2 bases respectively, with 17 bases between them. CDR3 length: 18 residues. CDR3 DNA sequence: TGTGCCAGCAGCCAAGATGGATCGAGGGGGGGCCCCTACAATGAGCAGTTCTTC. This sequence encodes CASSQDGSRGGPYNEQFF.

This clone was picked up a small number of times. The V call is TRBV9, the J call TRBJ1-3, with D unresolved. Trimming removed 0 bases at V and 2 bases at J, with 6 bases between. CDR1 is SGDLS and CDR2 is YYNGEE in the germline V gene. CDR3 length: 14 residues. CDR3: CASSVETPGNTIYF. Here the CDR3 DNA reads TGTGCCAGCAGCGTAGAAACACCTGGAAACACCATATATTTT.

This clone has just a few counts. Distinct nucleotide sequences in the sample also encode this CDR3. The chain links TRBV7-2 to TRBJ1-5; D remains ambiguous. The CDR3 has 13 residues. Trimming left V 1 base short and J 4 bases short, with 5 bases between. Germline CDR1 reads SGHTA; CDR2 reads FQGNSA. CDR3 residues: CASSLVGNQPQHF. CDR3 bases: TGTGCCAGCAGCTTAGTCGGTAATCAGCCCCAGCATTTT.

This clone was recorded a few times. The chain joins TRBV7-2 to TRBJ2-3; 10 nucleotides agree with TRBD2. Per the germline V gene, CDR1 is SGHTA and CDR2 is FQGNSA. This CDR3 has 15 amino acids. The ends lost 2 bases at V and 5 bases at J; junction bases unmatched: 4. CDR3 region: CASSLTGTSVDTQYF. The CDR3 DNA follows: TGTGCCAGCAGCTTAACCGGGACTAGCGTAGATACGCAGTATTTT.

This clone came up a few times. The chain joins TRBV5-1 to TRBJ2-7; TRBD1 agrees at 7 bases. This CDR3 contains 15 residues. CDR1 SGHRS and CDR2 YFSETQ come from the germline V gene. The V segment lost 0 bases and the J segment 2 bases; nucleotides outside the gene matches: 5. Here the CDR3 reads CASSLVTGSAYEQYF. DNA for the CDR3: TGCGCCAGCAGCTTGGTGACAGGGTCGGCCTACGAGCAGTACTTC.